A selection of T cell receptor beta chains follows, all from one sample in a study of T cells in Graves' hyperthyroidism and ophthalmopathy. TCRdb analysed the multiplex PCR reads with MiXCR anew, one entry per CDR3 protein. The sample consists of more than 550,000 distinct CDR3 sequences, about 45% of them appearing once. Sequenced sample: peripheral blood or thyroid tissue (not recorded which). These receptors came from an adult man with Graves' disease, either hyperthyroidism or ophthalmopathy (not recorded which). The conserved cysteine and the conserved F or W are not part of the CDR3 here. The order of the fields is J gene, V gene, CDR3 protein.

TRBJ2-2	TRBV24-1	ATSYGGGNTGELF
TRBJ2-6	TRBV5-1	ASSLLGISGANVLT
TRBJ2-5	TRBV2	ASSTRWDTYQETQY
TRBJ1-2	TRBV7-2	ASSPSGSSYGYT
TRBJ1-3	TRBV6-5	ASSYSYPNSGNTIY
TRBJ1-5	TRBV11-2	ASSLWGTFNQPQH
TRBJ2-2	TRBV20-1	SASFRGNTGELF
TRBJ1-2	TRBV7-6	ASSATGWWGDGYT
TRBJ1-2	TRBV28	ASSTTGLYGYT
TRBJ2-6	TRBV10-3	AISESGPRFSGANVLT
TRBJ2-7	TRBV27	ASSLWQGNPYEQY
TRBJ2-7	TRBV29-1	SVVVGSNQPQQY
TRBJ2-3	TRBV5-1	ASSLVGAQTTQY
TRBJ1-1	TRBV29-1	SVQPNTAKNTEAF
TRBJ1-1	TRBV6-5	ASTIGTAVAEAF
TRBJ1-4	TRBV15	ATSRGGVFEKLF
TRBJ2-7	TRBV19	ASSIGHPYEQY
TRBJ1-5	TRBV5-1	ASSPGQGYNQPQH
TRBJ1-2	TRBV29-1	SVEGSDYGYT
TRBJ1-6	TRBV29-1	SVEGTGSNSPLH
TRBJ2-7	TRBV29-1	SAPGLAGGSVYGQY
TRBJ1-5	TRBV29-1	SDGQGDQPQH
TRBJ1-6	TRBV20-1	SARGGYNSPLH
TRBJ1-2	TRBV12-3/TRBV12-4	ASSPVGTTEMYGYT
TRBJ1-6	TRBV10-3	AIRDSWGNSPLH
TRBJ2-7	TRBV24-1	ASSTGRYGFEQY
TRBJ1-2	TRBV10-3	ASSFSITGVGYT
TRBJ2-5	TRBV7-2	ASSLWTSGGPLQETQY
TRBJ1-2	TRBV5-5	ASSLGRSDNYGYT
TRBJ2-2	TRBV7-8	ASSLGFGRQGADTGELF
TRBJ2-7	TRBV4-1	ASSQRIRTESSYEQY
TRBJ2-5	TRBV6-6	ASSLAEWKETQY
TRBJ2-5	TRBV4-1	ASSQEAAARETQY
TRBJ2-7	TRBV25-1	ASSSTRTIAGHYEQY
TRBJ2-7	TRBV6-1	ASSESTAHHYEQY
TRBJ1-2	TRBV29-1	SAYEGGYT
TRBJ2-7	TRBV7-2	ASSEDRDGTHEQY